What follows is one T cell receptor beta chain and its context. The antigen is unknown. This specimen comes from a study of T cell responses to AZD1222 COVID-19 vaccine. Points from the study as a whole: Seropositive status at baseline applied to only a handful of AZD1222 recipients. No repertoire was sampled before or during the peak T cell response, only after it. It should be noted that donors were predominantly white British and more often female, and clonal diversity was possibly underestimated.

Produced via immunoSEQ multiplex PCR; TCRdb's table is partial and in-frame only. Of over 55,000 clones in the sample, about four fifths were seen once. Trimming shortened V by 1 base and J by 3 bases, and 10 bases separated the two germline ends. Germline assignment: CDR1 SGHRS and CDR2 YFSETQ. There are 14 residues in the CDR3. Sequencing was performed on peripheral blood, taken 28 days after the second AZD1222 dose. The rearrangement joins TRBV5-1 to TRBJ2-5; the D is unclear. The receptor's source is an adult who received the AZD1222 COVID-19 vaccine. The CDR3 nucleotides are TGCGCCAGCAGCTTGTTAGATTCCAAAGAGACCCAGTACTTC. Protein sequence: CASSLLDSKETQYF.